This is a list of T cell receptor beta chains from one sample in a study of beta chain features in type 1 diabetes. Assay used: immunoSEQ multiplex PCR; TCRdb lists only in-frame clones, some missing. The sample includes 20,000 to 30,000 clones, roughly 69% of them seen just once. Sequences were obtained from Tregs from blood. The receptors shown here come from a man between 18 and 29 years old with type 1 diabetes. CDR3s leave out the opening cysteine and the closing phenylalanine or tryptophan.

CDR3,J,V
ASSGGRGGSRGVVGEQY,TRBJ2-7,TRBV7-6
ASSFSFSTDTQY,TRBJ2-3,TRBV5-5
ASSHGGRGNQPQH,TRBJ1-5,TRBV5-5
SADRSTSNEQF,TRBJ2-1,TRBV29-1
SVRWEGLSHYNEQF,TRBJ2-1,TRBV29-1
ASSLGGILISPLH,TRBJ1-6,TRBV27
ASSPFRGHRETQY,TRBJ2-5,TRBV7-9
ASSRGTGARDTEAF,TRBJ1-1,TRBV6-6
ASSLELSQPQH,TRBJ1-5,TRBV11-2
ASSLVGSDTQY,TRBJ2-3,TRBV7-2
ASSRKGENTEAF,TRBJ1-1,TRBV4-1
ASSPSGGNYNEQF,TRBJ2-1,TRBV6-5
ASSSRTGSGELF,TRBJ2-2,TRBV7-2
ASSLWDREQF,TRBJ2-1,TRBV11-2
ASSPAEYGYT,TRBJ1-2,TRBV11-2
ASSARLASDTQY,TRBJ2-3,TRBV7-2
ASSPVTGGRIYGNEQF,TRBJ2-1,TRBV18
ASSNGREPF,TRBJ2-7,TRBV5-4
ASSFTMDSLDTEAF,TRBJ1-1,TRBV7-9
ASRLIDRGQPQH,TRBJ1-5,TRBV28
ASSAGQGRNEQF,TRBJ2-1,TRBV9
ASVLRYRGGGGYT,TRBJ1-2,TRBV28
ASSLPGQGVYEQY,TRBJ2-7,TRBV28
ASNGGADTQY,TRBJ2-3,TRBV6-5
ASRPQVSYGYT,TRBJ1-2,TRBV27
ASSFRGPSRTEAF,TRBJ1-1,TRBV11-2
ASSLWRGRAGNIQY,TRBJ2-4,TRBV7-2
ASSPWTGFYGYT,TRBJ1-2,TRBV28
ASWRTGAGNTIY,TRBJ1-3,TRBV2
ASSQGKGNQPQH,TRBJ1-5,TRBV18
SVEAAGRANYGYT,TRBJ1-2,TRBV29-1
ASSDYRSGLRVGNIQY,TRBJ2-4,TRBV10-2
ASSPLARVVDTQY,TRBJ2-3,TRBV28
ASSQDFFRQTYNEQF,TRBJ2-1,TRBV4-2
ASSLGHTDTQY,TRBJ2-3,TRBV7-2
SVGSGGLKTQY,TRBJ2-5,TRBV29-1
ASSRTGESSYEQY,TRBJ2-7,TRBV19
ASRRLARNNEQF,TRBJ2-1,TRBV27
ASSPERGTEAF,TRBJ1-1,TRBV7-9
ASSQDIAGGPGTGELF,TRBJ2-2,TRBV4-1
ASSYSSRGRYEQY,TRBJ2-7,TRBV6-6
ASGLGVGYT,TRBJ1-2,TRBV28
ASSLRPSLAGEAYNEQF,TRBJ2-1,TRBV7-2
AWAGGNEKLF,TRBJ1-4,TRBV30
ASSPRQASTDTQY,TRBJ2-3,TRBV18
ASSPRQGQETQY,TRBJ2-5,TRBV7-9
ASSSLREPLGGTQY,TRBJ2-5,TRBV27
ASFPGRGSGNTIY,TRBJ1-3,TRBV6-6
ASKLAADTQY,TRBJ2-3,TRBV2
ASSLTSGGAGGNEQF,TRBJ2-1,TRBV7-2
ASSADWYNEQF,TRBJ2-1,TRBV9